Listed below are T cell receptor beta chains from one sample, sequenced in a study of CD8 T cells in Susac syndrome. TCRdb re-derived calls from the immunoSEQ multiplex PCR reads in MiXCR, one entry per CDR3 protein. The sample includes about 200,000 distinct CDR3 sequences, about 93% of them seen just once. Sequencing used CD8+ T cells from PBMCs. These receptors came from a human donor with multiple sclerosis. The CDR3 runs from the conserved cysteine through the conserved F or W. A D gene is named only where the DNA matches it firmly. Size is stated for part of the rows, as once, few or many counts, or as a class when the clone is expanded.

>TRBJ2-7|.|TRBV28|.
CATEEGVTYEQYF
TGTGCCACCGAGGAAGGGGTTACCTACGAGCAGTACTTC
>TRBJ2-5|TRBD2|TRBV7-9|.
CASSPGGEETQYF
TGTGCCAGCAGCCCGGGGGGGGAAGAGACCCAGTACTTC
>TRBJ2-1|TRBD1|TRBV7-8|.
CASSLAGTGDEQFF
TGTGCCAGCAGCTTAGCCGGGACAGGGGATGAGCAGTTCTTC
>TRBJ2-5|.|TRBV13|.
CASSLRGSRETQYF
TGTGCCAGCAGCTTACGAGGTAGCCGAGAGACCCAGTACTTC
>TRBJ1-5|.|TRBV21-1|.
CASRALGRGNQPQHF
TGTGCCAGCAGGGCGCTCGGACGGGGCAATCAGCCCCAGCATTTT
>TRBJ1-4|.|TRBV6-6|.
CASRGLYEKLFF
TGTGCCAGCAGAGGACTTTATGAAAAACTGTTTTTT
>TRBJ2-5|.|TRBV7-9|.
CASSPTSIPGETQYF
TGTGCCAGCAGCCCCACCTCAATCCCCGGGGAGACCCAGTACTTC
>TRBJ2-2|TRBD1|TRBV15|.
CATSDRGANTGELFF
TGTGCCACTAGCGACAGGGGCGCTAACACCGGGGAGCTGTTTTTT
>TRBJ2-1|TRBD2|TRBV12-5|.
CASGSPNYSGNEQFF
TGTGCTAGTGGTTCCCCCAACTATAGCGGGAACGAGCAGTTCTTC
>TRBJ1-1|.|TRBV5-6|.
CASSLLGLLEAFF
TGTGCCAGCAGCTTGTTAGGGCTATTGGAAGCTTTCTTT
>TRBJ2-1|.|TRBV5-1|.
CASSLGQTKGNEQFF
TGCGCCAGCAGCTTGGGGCAGACCAAGGGCAATGAGCAGTTCTTC
>TRBJ2-1|.|TRBV24-1|.
CATSDPSKPPYNEQFF
TGTGCCACCAGTGATCCCAGCAAGCCCCCTTACAATGAGCAGTTCTTC
>TRBJ2-3|.|TRBV7-6|.
CASSSPPEGTDTQYF
TGTGCCAGCAGCTCCCCTCCTGAGGGCACAGATACGCAGTATTTT
>TRBJ1-2|.|TRBV11-2|.
CASSLDTTGTLYGYTF
TGTGCCAGCAGCTTAGATACCACGGGGACGTTGTATGGCTACACCTTC
>TRBJ1-2|.|TRBV25-1|.
CATSTTANYGYTF
TGTGCCACCTCAACGACAGCCAACTATGGCTACACCTTC
>TRBJ2-1|.|TRBV7-2|.
CASSSGPYLHYNEQFF
TGTGCCAGCAGCTCTGGGCCCTACCTTCACTACAATGAGCAGTTCTTC
>TRBJ2-7|.|TRBV13|.
CASSPGTSPREQYF
TGTGCCAGCAGCCCCGGGACCAGCCCTCGGGAGCAGTACTTC
>TRBJ1-1|TRBD1|TRBV20-1|.
CSAIDRVGIRNTEAFF
TGCAGTGCCATCGACAGGGTCGGTATCCGGAACACTGAAGCTTTCTTT
>TRBJ1-1|.|TRBV7-8|.
CASSLTGTEVFF
TGTGCCAGCAGCTTAACAGGGACTGAAGTTTTCTTT
>TRBJ2-3|TRBD2|TRBV13|.
CASSPGTNTDTQYF
TGTGCCAGCAGCCCCGGGACTAACACAGATACGCAGTATTTT
>TRBJ2-3|TRBD2|TRBV7-3|few
CASSSGLAGWADTQYF
TGTGCCAGCAGCTCTGGACTAGCGGGATGGGCAGATACGCAGTATTTT
>TRBJ2-5|.|TRBV3-1|.
CASSQDTGETQYF
TGTGCCAGCAGCCAAGACACCGGAGAGACCCAGTACTTC
>TRBJ2-7|.|TRBV19|once
CASSIRNSYEQYF
TGTGCCAGTAGTATACGTAACTCCTACGAGCAGTACTTC
>TRBJ1-1|TRBD1|TRBV12-3/TRBV12-4|.
CASSLSPGGGTEAFF
TGTGCCAGCAGTTTAAGCCCAGGGGGAGGAACTGAAGCTTTCTTT
>TRBJ2-2|.|TRBV2|.
CASSGQNTGELFF
TGTGCCAGCAGTGGACAGAACACCGGGGAGCTGTTTTTT
>TRBJ1-2|.|TRBV5-4|.
CASSTEAGLGYTF
TGTGCCAGCAGCACTGAGGCAGGGCTTGGCTACACCTTC
>TRBJ1-5|.|TRBV21-1|.
CASSKVKAPSNQPQHF
TGTGCCAGCAGCAAAGTAAAGGCACCTAGCAATCAGCCCCAGCATTTT
>TRBJ1-5|.|TRBV9|.
CASSVGMTNQPQHF
TGTGCCAGCAGCGTTGGGATGACAAATCAGCCCCAGCATTTT
>TRBJ1-2|.|TRBV6-1|.
CASSEGWEIYGYTF
TGTGCCAGCAGTGAAGGATGGGAGATTTATGGCTACACCTTC
>TRBJ2-7|.|TRBV7-9|.
CASGALGVAYEQYF
TGTGCCAGCGGGGCTTTGGGGGTGGCCTACGAGCAGTACTTC
>TRBJ2-7|.|TRBV7-9|.
CASSPTPDRAYEQYF
TGTGCCAGCAGCCCGACCCCGGACCGGGCTTACGAGCAGTACTTC
>TRBJ1-3|.|TRBV12-3/TRBV12-4|.
CASSSTGFSGNTIYF
TGTGCCAGCAGTTCCACAGGCTTCTCTGGAAACACCATATATTTT
>TRBJ2-3|.|TRBV5-6|.
CASSLAVVSTDTQYF
TGTGCCAGCAGCTTGGCGGTGGTTAGCACAGATACGCAGTATTTT
>TRBJ2-4|TRBD2|TRBV7-9|.
CASSSPVGEGRQYF
TGTGCCAGCAGCTCCCCAGTGGGGGAGGGCCGGCAGTACTTC
>TRBJ2-5|.|TRBV10-3|.
CAISEPQGQETQYF
TGTGCCATCAGTGAGCCACAGGGCCAGGAGACCCAGTACTTC
>TRBJ2-6|.|TRBV2|.
CASSDDDSGANVLTF
TGTGCCAGCAGTGATGATGACTCTGGGGCCAACGTCCTGACTTTC
>TRBJ2-7|.|TRBV12-3/TRBV12-4|.
CASSHPSYEQYF
TGTGCCAGCAGTCACCCTTCCTACGAGCAGTACTTC
>TRBJ1-4|TRBD1|TRBV9|.
CASSVEQGAGEKLFF
TGTGCCAGCAGCGTAGAGCAGGGGGCAGGTGAAAAACTGTTTTTT
>TRBJ2-7|TRBD2|TRBV7-2|.
CASSMGTSVYEQYF
TGTGCCAGCAGCATGGGAACTAGCGTCTACGAGCAGTACTTC
>TRBJ2-1|.|TRBV27|.
CASSYAGRYNEQFF
TGTGCCAGCAGTTACGCGGGGAGGTACAATGAGCAGTTCTTC
>TRBJ1-1|.|TRBV2|.
CASGGSPEVFF
TGTGCCAGCGGAGGGAGCCCTGAAGTTTTCTTT
>TRBJ2-1|.|TRBV29-1|.
CSVEDSETYNEQFF
TGCAGCGTTGAGGATAGCGAGACCTACAATGAGCAGTTCTTC
>TRBJ2-3|TRBD2|TRBV19|.
CASSTDSGGAADTQYF
TGTGCCAGTAGTACCGATAGCGGGGGGGCGGCAGATACGCAGTATTTT